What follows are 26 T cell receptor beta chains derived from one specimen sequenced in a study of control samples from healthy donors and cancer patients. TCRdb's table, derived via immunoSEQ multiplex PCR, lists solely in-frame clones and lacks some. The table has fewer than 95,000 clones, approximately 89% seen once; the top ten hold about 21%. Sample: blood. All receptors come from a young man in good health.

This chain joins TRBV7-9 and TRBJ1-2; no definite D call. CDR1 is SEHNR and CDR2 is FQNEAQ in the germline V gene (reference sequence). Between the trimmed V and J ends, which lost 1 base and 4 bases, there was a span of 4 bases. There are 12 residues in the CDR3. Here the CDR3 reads CASSLEGYGYTF. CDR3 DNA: TGTGCCAGCAGCTTAGAGGGCTATGGCTACACCTTC.

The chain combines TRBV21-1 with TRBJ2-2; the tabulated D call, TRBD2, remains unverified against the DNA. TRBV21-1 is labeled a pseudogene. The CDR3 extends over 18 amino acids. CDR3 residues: CASSKGGAGAANTGELFF. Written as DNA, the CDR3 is TGTGCCAGCAGCAAAGGGGGAGCGGGGGCAGCGAACACCGGGGAGCTGTTTTTT.

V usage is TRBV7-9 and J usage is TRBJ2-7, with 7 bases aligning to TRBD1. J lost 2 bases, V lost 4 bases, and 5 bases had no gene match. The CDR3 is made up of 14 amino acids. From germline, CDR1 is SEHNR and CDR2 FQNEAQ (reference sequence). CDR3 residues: CASSSQGRTYEQYF. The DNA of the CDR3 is TGTGCCAGCAGCTCACAGGGGCGAACCTACGAGCAGTACTTC.

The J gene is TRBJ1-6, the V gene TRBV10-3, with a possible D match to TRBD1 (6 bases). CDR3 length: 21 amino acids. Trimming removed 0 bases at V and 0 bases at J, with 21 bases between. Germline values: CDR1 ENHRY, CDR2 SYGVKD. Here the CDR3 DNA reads TGTGCCATCAGTGAGTCTCAGTCCGGGGGCCCCCGGAGCTCCTATAATTCACCCCTCCACTTT. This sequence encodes CAISESQSGGPRSSYNSPLHF.

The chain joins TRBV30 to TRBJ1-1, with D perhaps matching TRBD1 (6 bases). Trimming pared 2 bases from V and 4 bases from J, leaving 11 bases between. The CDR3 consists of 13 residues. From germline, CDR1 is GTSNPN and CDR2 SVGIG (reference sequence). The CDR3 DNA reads TGTGCCTGGAGTTGGGGGCCGAGCACTGAAGCTTTCTTT. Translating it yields CAWSWGPSTEAFF.

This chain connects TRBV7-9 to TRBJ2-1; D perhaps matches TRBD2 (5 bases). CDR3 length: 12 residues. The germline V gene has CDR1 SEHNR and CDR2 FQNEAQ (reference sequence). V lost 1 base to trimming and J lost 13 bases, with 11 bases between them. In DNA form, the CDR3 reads TGTGCCAGCAGCTTAGAGTGGGGAGTACAGTTCTTC. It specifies CASSLEWGVQFF.

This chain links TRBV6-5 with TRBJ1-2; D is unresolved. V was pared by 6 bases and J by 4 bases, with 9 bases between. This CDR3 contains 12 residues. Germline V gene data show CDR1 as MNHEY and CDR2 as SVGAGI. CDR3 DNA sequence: TGTGCCAGCAGCCTCCAGAGCTATGGCTACACCTTC. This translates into CASSLQSYGYTF.

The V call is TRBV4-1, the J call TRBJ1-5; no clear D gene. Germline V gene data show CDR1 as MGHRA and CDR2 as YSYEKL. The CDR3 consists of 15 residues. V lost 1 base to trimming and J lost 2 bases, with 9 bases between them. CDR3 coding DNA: TGCGCCAGCAGCCAAGGGCCGGCGGGCAATCAGCCCCAGCATTTT. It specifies CASSQGPAGNQPQHF.

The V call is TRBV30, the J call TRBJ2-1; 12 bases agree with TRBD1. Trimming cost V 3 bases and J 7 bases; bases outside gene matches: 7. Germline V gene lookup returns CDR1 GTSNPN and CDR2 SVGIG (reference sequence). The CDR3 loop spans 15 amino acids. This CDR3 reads CAWSPGQGAKNEQFF. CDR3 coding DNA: TGTGCCTGGAGCCCGGGACAGGGGGCGAAGAATGAGCAGTTCTTC.

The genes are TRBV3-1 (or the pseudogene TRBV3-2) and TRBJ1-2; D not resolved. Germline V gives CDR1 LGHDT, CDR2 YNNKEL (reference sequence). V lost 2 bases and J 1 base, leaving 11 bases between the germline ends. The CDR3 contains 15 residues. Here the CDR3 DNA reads TGTGCCAGCAGCCAAAACTCGAGAGGTAACTATGGCTACACCTTC. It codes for CASSQNSRGNYGYTF.

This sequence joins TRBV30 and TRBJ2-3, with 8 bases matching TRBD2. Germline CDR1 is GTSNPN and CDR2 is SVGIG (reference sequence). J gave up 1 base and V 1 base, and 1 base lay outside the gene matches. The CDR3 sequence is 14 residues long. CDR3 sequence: CAWSARGGTDTQYF. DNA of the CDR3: TGTGCCTGGAGTGCGCGGGGGGGCACAGATACGCAGTATTTT.

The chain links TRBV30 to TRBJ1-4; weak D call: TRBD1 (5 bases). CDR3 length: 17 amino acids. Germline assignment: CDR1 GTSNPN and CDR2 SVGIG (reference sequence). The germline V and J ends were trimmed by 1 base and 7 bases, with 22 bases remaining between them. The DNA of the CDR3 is TGTGCCTGGAGTGGCCCCGGTGCCGGGACCCGGGGTGAAAAACTGTTTTTT. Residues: CAWSGPGAGTRGEKLFF. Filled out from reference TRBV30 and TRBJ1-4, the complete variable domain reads SQTIHQWPATLVQPVGSPLSLECTVEGTSNPNLYWYRQAAGRGLQLLFYSVGIGQISSEVPQNLSASRPQDRQFILSSKKLLLSDSGFYLCAWSGPGAGTRGEKLFFGSGTQLSVL.

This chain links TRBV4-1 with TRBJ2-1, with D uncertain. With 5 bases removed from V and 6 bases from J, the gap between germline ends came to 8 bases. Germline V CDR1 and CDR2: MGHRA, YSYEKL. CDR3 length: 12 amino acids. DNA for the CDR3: TGCGCCAGCAGCAAACGATCCAATGAGCAGTTCTTC. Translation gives CASSKRSNEQFF.

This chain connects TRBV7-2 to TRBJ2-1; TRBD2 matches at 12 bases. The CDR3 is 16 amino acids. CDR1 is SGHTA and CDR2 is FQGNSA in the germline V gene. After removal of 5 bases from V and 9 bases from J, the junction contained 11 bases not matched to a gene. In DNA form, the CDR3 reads TGTGCCAGCAGCCCCCATCTAGCGGGGGGGCTGGTTGAGCAGTTCTTC. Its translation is CASSPHLAGGLVEQFF.

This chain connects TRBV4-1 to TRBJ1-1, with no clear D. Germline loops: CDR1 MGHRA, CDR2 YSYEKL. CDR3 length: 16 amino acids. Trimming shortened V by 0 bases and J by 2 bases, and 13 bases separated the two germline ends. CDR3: CASSQDQRWSNTEAFF. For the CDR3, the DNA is TGCGCCAGCAGCCAAGATCAGCGGTGGAGTAACACTGAAGCTTTCTTT.

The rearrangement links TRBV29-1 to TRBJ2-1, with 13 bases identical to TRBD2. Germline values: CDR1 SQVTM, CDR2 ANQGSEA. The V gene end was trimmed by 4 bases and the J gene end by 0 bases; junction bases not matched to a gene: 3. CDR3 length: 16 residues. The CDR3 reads CSVAGTSGASYNEQFF. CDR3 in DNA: TGCAGCGTTGCGGGGACTAGCGGGGCCTCCTACAATGAGCAGTTCTTC.

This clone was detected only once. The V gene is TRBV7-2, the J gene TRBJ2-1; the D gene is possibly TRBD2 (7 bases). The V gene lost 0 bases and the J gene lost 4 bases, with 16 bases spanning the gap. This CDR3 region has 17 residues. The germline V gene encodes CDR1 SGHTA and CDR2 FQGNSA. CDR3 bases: TGTGCCAGCAGCTTAGCGGAGGGGGGGCCGGTTTACAATGAGCAGTTCTTC. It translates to CASSLAEGGPVYNEQFF.

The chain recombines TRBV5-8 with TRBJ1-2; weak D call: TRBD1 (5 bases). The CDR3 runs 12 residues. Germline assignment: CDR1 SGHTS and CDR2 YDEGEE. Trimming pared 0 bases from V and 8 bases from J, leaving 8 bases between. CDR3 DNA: TGTGCCAGCAGCTTGGCAGGGTACGGCTACACCTTC. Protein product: CASSLAGYGYTF.

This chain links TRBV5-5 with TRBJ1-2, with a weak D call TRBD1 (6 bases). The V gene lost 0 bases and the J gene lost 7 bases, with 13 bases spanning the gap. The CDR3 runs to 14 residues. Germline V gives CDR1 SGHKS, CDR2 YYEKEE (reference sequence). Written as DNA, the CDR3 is TGTGCCAGCAGCTTGGATCCGGGGGCGAGTGGCTACACCTTC. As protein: CASSLDPGASGYTF.

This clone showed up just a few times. CDR3 in amino acids: CASSLVGGGAITGELFF. CDR3 DNA sequence: TGTGCCAGCAGCTTAGTCGGCGGGGGGGCCATCACCGGGGAGCTGTTTTTT. The chain recombines TRBV11-2 with TRBJ2-2; 9 nucleotides align to TRBD2. J was trimmed by 4 bases and V by 1 base; bases with no gene match: 7. The CDR3 loop spans 17 amino acids. The germline V gene has CDR1 SGHAT and CDR2 FQNNGV.

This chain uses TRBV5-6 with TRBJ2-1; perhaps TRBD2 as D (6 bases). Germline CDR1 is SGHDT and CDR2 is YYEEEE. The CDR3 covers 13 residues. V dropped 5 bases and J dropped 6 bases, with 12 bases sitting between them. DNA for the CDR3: TGTGCCAGCAGACCGGGACTGAGCAATGAGCAGTTCTTC. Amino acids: CASRPGLSNEQFF.

The CDR3 reads CASSGGQANIQYF. CDR3 in DNA: TGTGCCAGTAGTGGGGGACAAGCAAACATTCAGTACTTC. This chain joins TRBV19 and TRBJ2-4, with D possibly matching TRBD1 (6 bases). Trimming removed 5 bases at V and 6 bases at J, with 11 bases between. This CDR3 spans 13 amino acids. Germline values: CDR1 LNHDA, CDR2 SQIVND (reference sequence).

The CDR3 region is CATSDHRDRVPQYF. The CDR3 DNA follows: TGTGCCACCAGTGACCACCGGGACAGGGTACCCCAGTACTTC. The V and J genes are TRBV24-1 and TRBJ2-5; 9 nucleotides line up with TRBD1. V trimming: 4 bases; J trimming: 9 bases; junction bases outside the gene matches: 8. The CDR3 is 14 residues long. Germline CDR1 reads KGHDR; CDR2 reads SFDVKD.

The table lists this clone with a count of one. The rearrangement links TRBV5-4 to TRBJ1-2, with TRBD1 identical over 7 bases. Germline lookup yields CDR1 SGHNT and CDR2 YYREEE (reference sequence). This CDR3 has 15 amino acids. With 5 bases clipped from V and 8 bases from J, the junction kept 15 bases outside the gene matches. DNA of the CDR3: TGTGCCAGCAGTTCAATGTGGGACAGTCGATCCGGCTACACCTTC. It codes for CASSSMWDSRSGYTF.

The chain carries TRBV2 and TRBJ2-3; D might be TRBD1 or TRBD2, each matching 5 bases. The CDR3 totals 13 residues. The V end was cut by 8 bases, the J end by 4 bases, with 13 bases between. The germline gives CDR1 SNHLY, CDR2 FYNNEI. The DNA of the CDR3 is TGTGCCAGCGGGGGTGTAGGATCAGATACGCAGTATTTT. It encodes CASGGVGSDTQYF.

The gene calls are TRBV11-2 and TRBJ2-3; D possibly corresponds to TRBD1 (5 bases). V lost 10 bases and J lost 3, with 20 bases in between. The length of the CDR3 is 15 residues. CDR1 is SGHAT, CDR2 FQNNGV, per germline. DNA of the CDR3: TGTGCCACCCATCTAGGGGCTTTGCATACAGATACGCAGTATTTT. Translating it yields CATHLGALHTDTQYF. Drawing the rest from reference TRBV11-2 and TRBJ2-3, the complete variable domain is EAGVAQSPRYKIIEKRQSVAFWCNPISGHATLYWYQQILGQGPKLLIQFQNNGVVDDSQLPKDRFSAERLKGVDSTLKIQPAKLEDSAVYLCATHLGALHTDTQYFGPGTRLTVL.